The 16 T cell receptor beta chains presented below share a single source sample, sequenced in a study of T cells in tumors after PD-1 blockade. Clones were sequenced by immunoSEQ multiplex PCR, and TCRdb holds only the in-frame ones, with some missing. The table lists some 15,000 clones, around four fifths of them singletons. The sample here was PBMCs, taken after anti-PD-1 treatment. The receptor source for this set is a human donor with basal cell carcinoma.

The chain links TRBV2 to TRBJ1-1, with TRBD1 as a possible D gene (6 bases). The CDR3 is made up of 14 amino acids. In germline, CDR1 is SNHLY, CDR2 FYNNEI. Deletions cut 4 bases from V and 7 bases from J, with 16 bases between. In nucleotides, the CDR3 is TGTGCCAGCAGTGCCACAGGGCCGTGGGTTGAAGCTTTCTTT. Its protein is CASSATGPWVEAFF.

The V gene is TRBV28, the J gene TRBJ2-3, with D unresolved. Germline V CDR1 and CDR2: MDHEN, SYDVKM. The CDR3 covers 12 residues. V was clipped by 8 bases and J by 5 bases, with 11 bases between them. In DNA form, the CDR3 reads TGTGCCAGCCTTTCCACAGTAGATACGCAGTATTTT. Its protein product is CASLSTVDTQYF.

This chain links TRBV25-1 with TRBJ2-5; no firm D call. This CDR3 contains 14 residues. Germline CDR1 is MGHDK and CDR2 is SYGVNS. The V end was cut by 1 base, the J end by 6 bases, with 12 bases between. The DNA for the CDR3 is TGTGCCAGCAGTGAATCGGGCAGCGACCAGACCCAGTACTTC. It yields the protein CASSESGSDQTQYF.

This clone appeared a few times. The chain employs TRBV9 and TRBJ2-2; D not certain. The V gene's germline CDR1 is SGDLS and CDR2 YYNGEE. The CDR3 loop spans 14 amino acids. V was clipped by 0 bases and J by 4 bases, with 7 bases between them. This CDR3 reads CASSVGGRTGELFF. As DNA, the CDR3 is TGTGCCAGCAGCGTAGGAGGCCGCACCGGGGAGCTGTTTTTT.

In DNA form, the CDR3 reads TGTGCCAGCAGCTTAGGACAGGGGGTTGATTCGGATACGCAGTATTTT. Its protein product is CASSLGQGVDSDTQYF. The chain carries TRBV11-3 and TRBJ2-3; 9 bases agree with TRBD1. Germline lookup yields CDR1 SGHNT and CDR2 YENEEA. CDR3 size: 16 residues. Trimming removed 1 base from V and 6 bases from J; junction bases left unmatched: 8.

The rearrangement uses TRBV28 and TRBJ1-1; D call uncertain. The CDR3 sequence is 13 residues long. Germline CDR1 and CDR2: MDHEN and SYDVKM. Trimming left V 6 bases short and J 0 bases short, with 8 bases between. As DNA, the CDR3 is TGTGCCAGCAGCCACAGCCTGAACACTGAAGCTTTCTTT. Translation gives CASSHSLNTEAFF.

J is TRBJ2-2 and V is TRBV10-3, with D possibly TRBD1 on 7 matching bases. The CDR3 contains 15 residues. Trimming left V 6 bases short and J 0 bases short, with 11 bases between. In germline, CDR1 is ENHRY, CDR2 SYGVKD. This CDR3 reads CAIRGGGPNTGELFF. Written as DNA, the CDR3 is TGTGCCATCAGAGGAGGGGGCCCGAACACCGGGGAGCTGTTTTTT.

The V call is TRBV2, the J call TRBJ1-1, with D unresolved. CDR1 is SNHLY, CDR2 FYNNEI, per germline. V was pared by 4 bases and J by 6 bases, with 15 bases between. This CDR3 has 14 residues. The CDR3 spells CASSVARTSSEAFF. Here the CDR3 DNA reads TGTGCCAGCAGTGTTGCTCGGACCAGCTCTGAAGCTTTCTTT.

V is TRBV9 and J is TRBJ2-5; 7 bases agree with TRBD2. Trimming removed 3 bases from V and 5 bases from J; junction bases left unmatched: 16. Germline V gene lookup returns CDR1 SGDLS and CDR2 YYNGEE. This CDR3 comprises 17 residues. CDR3 loop: CASSAREGRVWEETQYF. The CDR3 DNA is TGTGCCAGCAGCGCTAGGGAGGGGCGGGTCTGGGAGGAGACCCAGTACTTC.

The rearrangement uses TRBV6-5 and TRBJ2-3, with 8 bases lining up with TRBD2. The CDR3 spans 15 residues. The V segment lost 7 bases and the J segment 1 base; nucleotides outside the gene matches: 7. Germline CDR1 reads MNHEY; CDR2 reads SVGAGI. The CDR3, as DNA: TGTGCCAGCACCACTGGGCGGGGGGGCACAGATACGCAGTATTTT. Its translation: CASTTGRGGTDTQYF.

The chain has TRBV3-1 (or the pseudogene TRBV3-2) and TRBJ2-1, with 12 bases lining up with TRBD2. V shed 0 bases and J 6 bases; nucleotides not matched to a gene: 9. Germline CDR1 LGHDT, CDR2 YNNKEL (reference sequence). The CDR3 covers 18 residues. CDR3 residues: CASSQEGLAGGLTNEQFF. In DNA form, the CDR3 reads TGTGCCAGCAGCCAAGAAGGGCTAGCGGGGGGGCTAACCAATGAGCAGTTCTTC.

The CDR3 sequence is CASSSPSGTGSNQPQHF. CDR3 DNA sequence: TGTGCCAGTAGCTCCCCCTCCGGGACAGGGAGCAATCAGCCCCAGCATTTT. The chain employs TRBV19 and TRBJ1-5, with 9 bases fitting TRBD1. Unmatched junction bases numbered 10, after V lost 6 bases and J lost 1 base. CDR3 size: 17 residues. Germline values: CDR1 LNHDA, CDR2 SQIVND (reference sequence).

The chain uses TRBV25-1 and TRBJ2-6, with 10 bases lining up with TRBD1. The CDR3 totals 18 residues. With V trimmed by 6 bases and J by 2 bases, 10 bases remained unmatched. The germline V gene has CDR1 MGHDK and CDR2 SYGVNS. In DNA, the CDR3 is TGTGCCAGCAGCCCCGTGGGAGGGACAGGGGCTGGGGCCAACGTCCTGACTTTC. Translation: CASSPVGGTGAGANVLTF. The full variable domain, in which reference TRBV25-1 and TRBJ2-6 provide the parts outside the CDR3, is EADIYQTPRYLVIGTGKKITLECSQTMGHDKMYWYQQDPGMELHLIHYSYGVNSTEKGDLSSESTVSRIRTEHFPLTLESARPSHTSQYLCASSPVGGTGAGANVLTFGAGSRLTVL.

This chain uses TRBV28 with TRBJ1-2; the D is unclear. Trimming removed 4 bases at V and 6 bases at J, with 15 bases between. The CDR3 is made up of 14 amino acids. The germline CDR1 and CDR2 sequences are MDHEN and SYDVKM. Here the CDR3 DNA reads TGTGCCAGCAGTTATAACAGCCTGGAGGATGGCTACACCTTC. Encoded protein: CASSYNSLEDGYTF.

The chain recombines TRBV6-5 with TRBJ1-1; no reliable D call. V lost 6 bases and J lost 4, with 6 bases in between. Germline lookup yields CDR1 MNHEY and CDR2 SVGAGI. The CDR3 has 11 amino acids. CDR3: CASRGFTEAFF. The DNA of the CDR3 is TGTGCCAGCAGGGGTTTCACTGAAGCTTTCTTT.

The V gene is TRBV3-1 (or the pseudogene TRBV3-2), the J gene TRBJ1-1; 7 nucleotides agree with TRBD1. The V segment lost 3 bases and the J segment 0 bases; nucleotides outside the gene matches: 1. The CDR3 is made up of 14 amino acids. Looked up from germline, CDR1 is LGHDT and CDR2 is YNNKEL (reference sequence). The CDR3 nucleotides are TGTGCCAGCAGCCACGGGACAGTGAACACTGAAGCTTTCTTT. Translation: CASSHGTVNTEAFF.